Shown below are 26 T cell receptor beta chains from a single sample sequenced in a study of human T cells and chemical hapten exposure. Time point in this sample: patch test 3, about 24 weeks after DPC sensitization. Treatment of the sample: therapeutic diphenylcyclopropenone sensitization with weekly scalp DPC. TCRdb reprocessed the RACE reads via MiXCR and lists one record per CDR3 protein. The sample gives roughly 60,000 distinct CDR3 sequences, around an eighth of which show up once; roughly 2.3% is in the top ten. Specimen: whole blood, collected in connection with sensitization to the hapten diphenylcyclopropenone (DPC). These receptors were obtained from a young man with alopecia areata. Some clones in this sample may be carry-over from other donors' samples.

This clonotype was observed a few times. The rearrangement links TRBV10-3 to TRBJ2-7; 11 bases are a match to TRBD1. J lost 4 bases, V lost 4 bases, and 6 bases had no gene match. The CDR3 runs to 15 residues. CDR1 is ENHRY, CDR2 SYGVKD, per germline. DNA for the CDR3: TGTGCCATCAGTGGGGCCGGGACAGGGGGATACGAGCAGTACTTC. This codes for CAISGAGTGGYEQYF.

In its sample, this clonotype was seen many times. The rearrangement links TRBV7-9 to TRBJ1-2, with TRBD1 as a possible D gene (6 bases). This CDR3 comprises 15 residues. Trimming took 4 bases from V and 4 from J, leaving 16 bases between them. Germline loops: CDR1 SEHNR, CDR2 FQNEAQ (reference sequence). For the CDR3, the DNA is TGTGCCAGCAGCTCCATTGACAGGATACTCTATGGCTACACCTTC. It specifies CASSSIDRILYGYTF.

Ten or more counts support this clonotype. The V and J genes are TRBV20-1 and TRBJ2-2, with a weak D call TRBD1 (6 bases). Trimming cost V 2 bases and J 0 bases, with 13 bases left between them. The CDR3 is made up of 16 amino acids. Germline values: CDR1 DFQATT, CDR2 SNEGSKA (reference sequence). DNA of the CDR3: TGCAGTGCTAGACCCACAGGGCTCGCGAACACCGGGGAGCTGTTTTTT. Residues: CSARPTGLANTGELFF.

The table lists this clonotype with many counts. This chain links TRBV10-3 with TRBJ2-1; 7 bases map to TRBD2. CDR1 is ENHRY and CDR2 is SYGVKD in the germline V gene. With V trimmed by 6 bases and J by 4 bases, 3 bases remained unmatched. CDR3 length: 13 amino acids. The CDR3 bases are TGTGCCATCAGCAACGGGGGGTACAATGAGCAGTTCTTC. Protein product: CAISNGGYNEQFF.

This clonotype was observed many times. The V call is TRBV28, the J call TRBJ1-6, with 8 bases fitting TRBD1. This CDR3 spans 15 amino acids. Per germline, CDR1 MDHEN and CDR2 SYDVKM. V shed 4 bases and J 9 bases; nucleotides not matched to a gene: 8. The CDR3 DNA reads as TGTGCCAGCAGTTCAACGGGACAGGCAGCTTCACCCCTCCACTTT. As protein: CASSSTGQAASPLHF.

There are many counts of this clonotype. The V gene is TRBV5-1, the J gene TRBJ2-1, with D unclear. Between the trimmed V and J ends, which lost 1 base and 6 bases, there was a span of 5 bases. This CDR3 spans 12 amino acids. CDR1 is SGHRS and CDR2 is YFSETQ in the germline V gene. The CDR3 DNA sequence: TGCGCCAGCAGCTTGACACCCAATGAGCAGTTCTTC. It translates to CASSLTPNEQFF. The whole variable domain, remainder taken from reference TRBV5-1 and TRBJ2-1, is KAGVTQTPRYLIKTRGQQVTLSCSPISGHRSVSWYQQTPGQGLQFLFEYFSETQRNKGNFPGRFSGRQFSNSRSEMNVSTLELGDSALYLCASSLTPNEQFFGPGTRLTVL.

This clonotype was recorded many times. This sequence joins TRBV7-2 and TRBJ2-3; D is perhaps TRBD1 or TRBD2 (5 bases each). The length of the CDR3 is 17 residues. Germline CDR1 reads SGHTA; CDR2 reads FQGNSA. Trimming left V 3 bases short and J 5 bases short, with 21 bases between. CDR3 bases: TGTGCCAGCAGCTTGGTCTTGACAGTGCTCGGGGAAGATACGCAGTATTTT. This codes for CASSLVLTVLGEDTQYF.

This clonotype came up many times. V is TRBV2 and J is TRBJ1-4; TRBD1 matches at 9 bases. Germline V gene data show CDR1 as SNHLY and CDR2 as FYNNEI. CDR3 length equals 15 residues. J was trimmed by 0 bases and V by 7 bases; bases with no gene match: 3. In DNA, the CDR3 is TGTGCCAGCACCCGGGACAGGGCAACTAATGAAAAACTGTTTTTT. It is translated as CASTRDRATNEKLFF.

The chain combines TRBV5-1 with TRBJ1-6, with unresolved D. Deletions cut 0 bases from V and 6 bases from J, with 13 bases between. Germline V gives CDR1 SGHRS, CDR2 YFSETQ. The CDR3 is made up of 16 amino acids. The CDR3 nucleotides are TGCGCCAGCAGCTTGGAATCCGGGGTGGGTAATTCACCCCTCCACTTT. Amino acids: CASSLESGVGNSPLHF.

V is TRBV3-1 and J is TRBJ1-1; D may be TRBD1 (6 bases). The CDR3 totals 12 residues. Germline V gives CDR1 LGHDT, CDR2 YNNKEL (reference sequence). V lost 4 bases and J 5 bases, leaving 8 bases between the germline ends. The CDR3 DNA sequence: TGTGCCAGCAGCCCGGACAGAACTGAAGCTTTCTTT. Amino acids: CASSPDRTEAFF.

The chain joins TRBV9 to TRBJ2-5; D is uncertain. Germline CDR1 SGDLS, CDR2 YYNGEE. V was trimmed by 4 bases and J by 4 bases, leaving 8 bases between them. The CDR3 contains 12 residues. The CDR3 DNA reads TGTGCCAGCAGCACGCCACGAGAGACCCAGTACTTC. Protein sequence: CASSTPRETQYF.

The chain links TRBV3-1 to TRBJ1-6, with TRBD1 identical over 7 bases. V lost 4 bases and J lost 8; bases outside the gene matches: 11. The CDR3 totals 16 residues. In germline, CDR1 is LGHDT, CDR2 YNNKEL (reference sequence). CDR3 DNA sequence: TGTGCCAGCAGCCTCAAGGATTCAGGGGGTGATTCACCCCTCCACTTT. Its translation is CASSLKDSGGDSPLHF.

This clonotype was detected only a few times. The chain links TRBV2 to TRBJ1-2; 8 bases are shared with TRBD1. After removal of 8 bases from V and 4 bases from J, the junction contained 6 bases not matched to a gene. The germline gives CDR1 SNHLY, CDR2 FYNNEI. CDR3 length: 13 amino acids. Written as DNA, the CDR3 is TGTGCCAGCGGGGGAGACAGGGGCTATGGCTACACCTTC. Translating gives CASGGDRGYGYTF.

J is TRBJ2-4 and V is TRBV9, with D possibly TRBD2 on 5 matching bases. The CDR3 length is 10 residues. Deletions cut 7 bases from V and 8 bases from J, with 7 bases between. Germline V CDR1 and CDR2: SGDLS, YYNGEE. CDR3: CASPEDIQYF. Written as DNA, the CDR3 is TGTGCCAGCCCGGAGGACATTCAGTACTTC.

This clonotype was seen a handful of times. The chain is built from TRBV19 and TRBJ2-7, with 10 bases identical to TRBD1. J gave up 5 bases and V 4 bases, and 5 bases lay outside the gene matches. The CDR3 contains 14 residues. Germline V gives CDR1 LNHDA, CDR2 SQIVND (reference sequence). As DNA, the CDR3 is TGTGCCAGTAGTACCGGGACAGGGGTCCACGAGCAGTACTTC. The encoded protein is CASSTGTGVHEQYF.

The chain employs TRBV6-2 or TRBV6-3 and TRBJ1-5; the D gene is possibly TRBD1 (6 bases). Germline V gene data show CDR1 as MNHEY and CDR2 as SVGEGT. CDR3 length: 14 residues. V was cut by 0 bases and J by 6 bases, with 9 bases left in between. In DNA, the CDR3 is TGTGCCAGCAGTTACTCCGGGGGCAGTCAGCCCCAGCATTTT. Residues: CASSYSGGSQPQHF.

This clonotype was seen only once. The rearrangement links TRBV9 to TRBJ2-1, with D possibly matching TRBD1 (5 bases). V was shortened by 4 bases and J by 6 bases, with 14 bases between the two germline ends. The CDR3 contains 14 residues. Germline V gene data show CDR1 as SGDLS and CDR2 as YYNGEE. Here the CDR3 reads CASSPDTRRNEQFF. The DNA for the CDR3 is TGTGCCAGCAGCCCGGACACCAGACGCAATGAGCAGTTCTTC.

The V gene is TRBV9, the J gene TRBJ2-1, with D hard to call. Deletions cut 4 bases from V and 0 bases from J, with 11 bases between. CDR1 is SGDLS and CDR2 is YYNGEE in the germline V gene. This CDR3 is built from 15 residues. The CDR3 DNA reads TGTGCCAGCAGCCCCGACACCTTCTCCTACAATGAGCAGTTCTTC. Its protein is CASSPDTFSYNEQFF.

This clonotype was observed a few times. The chain is built from TRBV7-2 and TRBJ2-7; D not resolved. This CDR3 is 12 amino acids long. Trimming shortened V by 0 bases and J by 4 bases, and 4 bases separated the two germline ends. CDR1 is SGHTA, CDR2 FQGNSA, per germline. DNA of the CDR3: TGTGCCAGCAGCTTAGCGTTATACGAGCAGTACTTC. Amino acids: CASSLALYEQYF.

The genes are TRBV20-1 and TRBJ1-5, with no clear D. There are 14 residues in the CDR3. The V gene lost 5 bases and the J gene lost 3 bases, with 14 bases spanning the gap. Germline CDR1 is DFQATT and CDR2 is SNEGSKA (reference sequence). The CDR3 loop is CSAGKAAPNQPQHF. As DNA, the CDR3 is TGCAGTGCTGGGAAGGCCGCACCCAATCAGCCCCAGCATTTT.

This clonotype has ten or more counts. The chain links TRBV7-9 to TRBJ2-3; 13 nucleotides agree with TRBD2. V lost 5 bases and J lost 4; bases outside the gene matches: 6. Germline V gives CDR1 SEHNR, CDR2 FQNEAQ (reference sequence). The CDR3 sequence is 16 residues long. The CDR3 sequence is CASSTGTSGVPDTQYF. The CDR3 DNA reads as TGTGCCAGCAGCACAGGGACTAGCGGGGTGCCAGATACGCAGTATTTT. The variable domain in full, completed from reference TRBV7-9 and TRBJ2-3, reads DTGVSQNPRHKITKRGQNVTFRCDPISEHNRLYWYRQTLGQGPEFLTYFQNEAQLEKSRLLSDRFSAERPKGSFSTLEIQRTEQGDSAMYLCASSTGTSGVPDTQYFGPGTRLTVL.

The chain recombines TRBV29-1 with TRBJ2-7; D might be TRBD1 (5 bases). V lost 5 bases to trimming and J lost 0 bases, with 14 bases between them. The CDR3 has 14 residues. From germline, CDR1 is SQVTM and CDR2 ANQGSEA. The CDR3 nucleotides read TGCAGCGTTAAAAGGGGCCCCCTCTCCTACGAGCAGTACTTC. It is translated as CSVKRGPLSYEQYF.

This clonotype has a count of ten or more. This chain uses TRBV6-4 with TRBJ2-1; 15 bases align to TRBD2. V lost 2 bases to trimming and J lost 7 bases; unmatched junction nucleotides: 0. Germline CDR1 reads MRHNA; CDR2 reads SNTAGT. This CDR3 comprises 15 residues. CDR3 nucleotides: TGTGCCAGCAGTGACGGGACTAGCGGGGGGAATGAGCAGTTCTTC. Its protein is CASSDGTSGGNEQFF.

The chain combines TRBV7-2 with TRBJ1-1; unclear D gene. Trimming removed 5 bases from V and 6 bases from J, with 13 bases in between. The germline V gene has CDR1 SGHTA and CDR2 FQGNSA. The CDR3 extends over 13 amino acids. The CDR3 sequence is CASSPFEASEAFF. The CDR3 nucleotides are TGTGCCAGCAGCCCATTCGAGGCCTCTGAAGCTTTCTTT.

This chain links TRBV9 with TRBJ2-7; TRBD1 matches at 9 bases. Trimming cost V 0 bases and J 5 bases; bases outside gene matches: 3. CDR1 is SGDLS and CDR2 is YYNGEE in the germline V gene. The CDR3 has 14 amino acids. CDR3 sequence (DNA): TGTGCCAGCAGCGTAGCGGGACAGGGCGACGAGCAGTACTTC. Its translation is CASSVAGQGDEQYF.

This clonotype was counted only a few times. The V call is TRBV9, the J call TRBJ1-1; 7 positions match TRBD1. The germline V gene has CDR1 SGDLS and CDR2 YYNGEE. The CDR3 contains 14 residues. Trimming took 7 bases from V and 5 from J; bases not matched to a gene: 11. The CDR3 region is CASSASRGGTEAFF. In DNA, the CDR3 is TGTGCCAGCTCAGCCTCCAGGGGGGGGACTGAAGCTTTCTTT.